A single sample gave rise to the 26 T cell receptor beta chains below, sequenced in a study of T cell responses to AZD1222 COVID-19 vaccine. Produced via immunoSEQ multiplex PCR; TCRdb's table is partial and in-frame only. The table includes fewer than 120,000 clones, around 82% detected once. This sample comprised peripheral blood, obtained on day 0 of AZD1222 vaccination. The origin of the receptors is an adult in good health.

The chain combines TRBV3-1 (or the pseudogene TRBV3-2) with TRBJ2-1; 15 bases align to TRBD2. Germline values: CDR1 LGHDT, CDR2 YNNKEL (reference sequence). The CDR3 loop spans 17 amino acids. The V gene end was trimmed by 1 base and the J gene end by 7 bases; junction bases not matched to a gene: 5. The CDR3: CASSQGGLAGGGNEQFF. The CDR3 coding sequence is TGTGCCAGCAGCCAAGGGGGACTAGCGGGAGGTGGGAATGAGCAGTTCTTC.

The J gene is TRBJ1-2, the V gene TRBV10-2; 8 bases are a match to TRBD1. This CDR3 region has 14 residues. In germline, CDR1 is WSHSY, CDR2 SAAADI. V dropped 6 bases and J dropped 0; count of bases not matched to a gene: 3. The CDR3, as DNA: TGCGCCAGCAGGGACAGGGCTACTAACTATGGCTACACCTTC. Amino acids: CASRDRATNYGYTF.

V gene TRBV9 combines with J gene TRBJ1-2, with D possibly TRBD1 on 5 matching bases. There are 14 residues in the CDR3. V lost 4 bases to trimming and J lost 4 bases, with 14 bases between them. Germline lookup yields CDR1 SGDLS and CDR2 YYNGEE. CDR3 amino acids: CASSLGRGGYGYTF. DNA of the CDR3: TGTGCCAGCAGCCTCGGGAGGGGTGGCTATGGCTACACCTTC.

The chain couples TRBV7-2 to TRBJ2-4; 8 bases agree with TRBD1. J gave up 0 bases and V 4 bases, and 8 bases lay outside the gene matches. The CDR3 spans 17 residues. Germline V gene sequence: CDR1 SGHTA, CDR2 FQGNSA. Here the CDR3 reads CASSSRTGSLAKNIQYF. The CDR3 DNA reads TGTGCCAGCAGCTCGCGGACAGGGTCACTAGCCAAAAACATTCAGTACTTC. Using reference TRBV7-2 and TRBJ2-4 for the parts outside the CDR3, the full variable domain is GAGVSQSPSNKVTEKGKDVELRCDPISGHTALYWYRQSLGQGLEFLIYFQGNSAPDKSGLPSDRFSAERTGGSVSTLTIQRTQQEDSAVYLCASSSRTGSLAKNIQYFGAGTRLSVL.

The genes are TRBV7-9 and TRBJ1-4; TRBD1 aligns across 12 bases. The V and J ends lost 5 bases and 5 bases, in that order; junction bases with no gene match: 3. Germline V gene lookup returns CDR1 SEHNR and CDR2 FQNEAQ (reference sequence). The CDR3 has 15 residues. The CDR3 bases are TGTGCCAGCAGCCGGGACAGGGGGCTAAATGAAAAACTGTTTTTT. Protein product: CASSRDRGLNEKLFF.

The J gene is TRBJ2-7, the V gene TRBV4-3, with D perhaps TRBD1 (6 bases). CDR1 LGHNA and CDR2 YSLEER come from the germline V gene. Trimming took 0 bases from V and 4 from J, leaving 16 bases between them. The CDR3 covers 16 residues. CDR3 DNA: TGCGCCAGCAGCCAAGATCTACAGGGAAGGGGGTACGAGCAGTACTTC. This encodes CASSQDLQGRGYEQYF.

CDR3 residues: CASSPKTSGAYEQYF. The DNA of the CDR3 is TGTGCCAGCAGTCCAAAGACTAGTGGGGCCTACGAGCAGTACTTC. This chain connects TRBV6-2 or TRBV6-3 to TRBJ2-7, with D possibly TRBD2 on 6 matching bases. Trimming shortened V by 5 bases and J by 2 bases, and 16 bases separated the two germline ends. Germline-derived CDR1 and CDR2 are MNHEY and SVGEGT. This CDR3 contains 15 residues.

J is TRBJ1-6 and V is TRBV7-2, with 8 nucleotides matching TRBD1. V gave up 3 bases and J gave up 7 bases; unmatched junction bases: 8. The CDR3 is made up of 16 amino acids. Germline V gives CDR1 SGHTA, CDR2 FQGNSA. The chain's CDR3 is CASSFLPDRENSPLHF. For the CDR3, the DNA is TGTGCCAGCAGCTTCCTCCCGGACAGGGAGAATTCACCCCTCCACTTT.

The rearrangement links TRBV18 to TRBJ2-3, with a possible D match to TRBD2 (5 bases). CDR1 and CDR2 (germline): KGHSH, LQKENI. The CDR3 is 13 amino acids. The V gene lost 2 bases and the J gene lost 6 bases, with 9 bases spanning the gap. The CDR3 protein is CASSPTRVDTQYF. The CDR3 region has the DNA TGTGCCAGCTCACCAACTAGAGTTGATACGCAGTATTTT.

In regard to this clone: One junction end does not reproduce the germline sequence, and a read error may be involved. The rearrangement uses TRBV7-2 and TRBJ2-7; possibly TRBD2 for D (6 bases). The CDR3 runs to 13 residues. The germline V gene has CDR1 SGHTA and CDR2 FQGNSA. CDR3 nucleotide sequence: TGTGCCAGCAGGTTAGCGGCGGGCTACGAGCAGTACTTC. Translation gives CASRLAAGYEQYF. Full variable domain (missing parts from reference TRBV7-2 and TRBJ2-7): GAGVSQSPSNKVTEKGKDVELRCDPISGHTALYWYRQSLGQGLEFLIYFQGNSAPDKSGLPSDRFSAERTGGSVSTLTIQRTQQEDSAVYLCASRLAAGYEQYFGPGTRLTVT.

The gene calls are TRBV5-1 and TRBJ1-5, with D perhaps TRBD1 (5 bases). The CDR3 is 14 residues long. Germline V CDR1 and CDR2: SGHRS, YFSETQ. V was clipped by 4 bases and J by 4 bases, with 12 bases between them. This chain's CDR3 is CASSPRGDNQPQHF. The CDR3 nucleotides read TGCGCCAGCAGCCCGCGGGGGGATAATCAGCCCCAGCATTTT.

The V gene is TRBV7-2, the J gene TRBJ1-1, with TRBD1 as a possible D gene (5 bases). This CDR3 has 14 residues. CDR1 is SGHTA and CDR2 is FQGNSA in the germline V gene. The V gene lost 1 base and the J gene lost 4 bases, with 10 bases spanning the gap. The CDR3 DNA sequence: TGTGCCAGCAGCTTAGGCAGGGCGGGCACTGAAGCTTTCTTT. Translation gives CASSLGRAGTEAFF.

The sample holds one count of this clone. The CDR3 sequence is CASSVAQTRTYNEQFF. CDR3 nucleotide sequence: TGTGCCAGCAGCGTAGCTCAAACAAGAACTTACAATGAGCAGTTCTTC. The J gene is TRBJ2-1, the V gene TRBV9; the D is unclear. V was cut by 0 bases and J by 4 bases, with 14 bases left in between. The CDR3 is 16 residues long. Germline CDR1 is SGDLS and CDR2 is YYNGEE.

The V gene is TRBV29-1, the J gene TRBJ1-5, with a possible D match to TRBD1 (5 bases). Trimming stripped 3 bases from V and 7 bases from J, with 13 bases between. This CDR3 is 13 amino acids long. The germline gives CDR1 SQVTM, CDR2 ANQGSEA. This chain's CDR3 is CSVDEGRGQPQHF. CDR3 DNA: TGCAGCGTTGACGAGGGGCGCGGGCAGCCCCAGCATTTT.

V usage is TRBV10-1 and J usage is TRBJ2-3; D possibly matches TRBD1 or TRBD2 (5 bases each). Germline CDR1 WNHNN, CDR2 SYGVQD (reference sequence). The CDR3 is made up of 14 amino acids. V lost 10 bases and J 0 bases, leaving 14 bases between the germline ends. This chain's CDR3 is CAIGVRDSTDTQYF. The CDR3, as DNA: TGCGCCATAGGGGTCCGGGACAGCACAGATACGCAGTATTTT.

This clone was seen a single time. The CDR3 DNA reads as TGTGCCAGTAGTAAGAGGACAGGGGGCCCGGAGACCCAGTACTTC. This gives the protein CASSKRTGGPETQYF. The chain has TRBV19 and TRBJ2-5, with TRBD1 identical over 11 bases. Germline loops: CDR1 LNHDA, CDR2 SQIVND (reference sequence). The trim removed 4 bases at V and 5 bases at J, leaving 6 bases unmatched. The CDR3 runs 15 residues.

The rearrangement uses TRBV28 and TRBJ2-7; 7 positions match TRBD1. With V trimmed by 6 bases and J by 4 bases, 9 bases remained unmatched. Germline assignment: CDR1 MDHEN and CDR2 SYDVKM. The CDR3 consists of 14 residues. CDR3 amino acids: CASRDPGTDYEQYF. CDR3 coding DNA: TGTGCCAGCAGGGACCCCGGGACAGATTACGAGCAGTACTTC.

The chain combines TRBV4-3 with TRBJ2-7, with D uncertain. V gave up 0 bases and J gave up 1 base, with 10 bases separating them. CDR3 length: 15 residues. Germline V lookup: CDR1 LGHNA, CDR2 YSLEER. In DNA, the CDR3 is TGCGCCAGCAGCCAAGAGTCGGGCGCGTCCTACGAGCAGTACTTC. It is translated as CASSQESGASYEQYF.

V usage is TRBV10-1 and J usage is TRBJ1-1, with 10 bases that match TRBD1. The CDR3 covers 17 residues. Germline CDR1 WNHNN, CDR2 SYGVQD (reference sequence). V gave up 2 bases and J gave up 3 bases; unmatched junction bases: 9. The CDR3: CASSEGQGVIYDTEAFF. The DNA of the CDR3 is TGCGCCAGCAGTGAGGGACAGGGGGTGATTTATGACACTGAAGCTTTCTTT.

This rearrangement joins TRBV12-3 or TRBV12-4 to TRBJ1-5; the D gene is possibly TRBD1 (6 bases). The CDR3 is made up of 13 amino acids. Trimming stripped 8 bases from V and 5 bases from J, with 13 bases between. The CDR3 sequence: CASQRGGDQPQHF. The CDR3, as DNA: TGTGCCAGCCAAAGGGGGGGAGATCAGCCCCAGCATTTT.

This chain links TRBV23-1 with TRBJ1-5; TRBD1 might be the D (6 bases). TRBV23-1 is an ORF, with its function uncertain. V lost 3 bases and J lost 4, with 19 bases in between. This CDR3 is built from 17 residues. The CDR3 is CASSQHSRGGGNQPQHF. In DNA, the CDR3 is TGCGCCAGCAGTCAGCACTCCCGAGGGGGAGGAAATCAGCCCCAGCATTTT.

The rearrangement uses TRBV7-3 and TRBJ1-1; D not resolved. CDR1 and CDR2 (germline): SGHTA, FQGTGA. V was cut by 3 bases and J by 0 bases, with 17 bases left in between. The CDR3 covers 17 residues. The CDR3 DNA sequence: TGTGCCAGCAGCTTGGGGAGAGGTTCGGGCTTGAACACTGAAGCTTTCTTT. Protein sequence: CASSLGRGSGLNTEAFF.

The DNA of the CDR3 is TGTGCCAGCAGCTTGGGCAGGCTTAACTATGGCTACACCTTC. Protein sequence: CASSLGRLNYGYTF. This chain links TRBV5-6 with TRBJ1-2; no clear D gene. Germline CDR1 SGHDT, CDR2 YYEEEE. Trimming took 0 bases from V and 1 from J, leaving 7 bases between them. The CDR3 is 14 amino acids.

V is TRBV28 and J is TRBJ2-7; 9 bases fit TRBD1. Trimming took 2 bases from V and 5 from J; bases not matched to a gene: 1. The CDR3 runs to 13 residues. Looked up from germline, CDR1 is MDHEN and CDR2 is SYDVKM. The CDR3 loop is CASSLNRGHEQYF. The CDR3 DNA is TGTGCCAGCAGTTTAAACAGGGGGCACGAGCAGTACTTC.

This chain uses TRBV29-1 with TRBJ2-7; maybe TRBD2 (5 bases). Germline V gene sequence: CDR1 SQVTM, CDR2 ANQGSEA. The CDR3 is 11 amino acids. With 5 bases removed from V and 3 bases from J, the gap between germline ends came to 8 bases. DNA for the CDR3: TGCAGCGTTCGCGGAGGCTACGAGCAGTACTTC. Translation: CSVRGGYEQYF.

On this clone: Distinct nucleotide sequences in the sample also encode this CDR3. This chain uses TRBV6-5 with TRBJ1-1; D call uncertain. Germline CDR1 is MNHEY and CDR2 is SVGAGI. Trimming cost V 6 bases and J 0 bases, with 5 bases left between them. The CDR3 consists of 12 residues. CDR3 amino acids: CASRLMNTEAFF. The DNA for the CDR3 is TGTGCCAGCAGGCTTATGAACACTGAAGCTTTCTTT.